The 9 T cell receptor beta chains listed next were all sequenced from one sample in a study of blood T cell repertoires in COVID-19. Method: immunoSEQ multiplex PCR; TCRdb's copy keeps in-frame clones and lacks some. The repertoire consists of under 500,000 clones, with 70% to 90% occurring once and the leading ten covering approximately 2%. Material for sequencing was PBMCs or T cells enriched from blood (not recorded which). Receptors originate from a woman aged 18-29 years with acute COVID-19.

This clone was detected only once. CDR3 nucleotide sequence: TGTGCCAGCTCACAAACAGACAATCAGCCCCAGCATTTT. Translating gives CASSQTDNQPQHF. The chain links TRBV18 to TRBJ1-5; D is unresolved. Deletions cut 4 bases from V and 3 bases from J, with 7 bases between. From germline, CDR1 is KGHSH and CDR2 LQKENI. The CDR3 has 13 amino acids.

The chain has TRBV19 and TRBJ1-1; D is unresolved. The CDR3 loop spans 12 amino acids. V lost 4 bases, J lost 7 bases, and 10 bases lay in between. The germline V gene encodes CDR1 LNHDA and CDR2 SQIVND (reference sequence). CDR3 coding DNA: TGTGCCAGTAGTACACCGGGATTTGAAGCTTTCTTT. Amino acids: CASSTPGFEAFF.

In this sample, this clone turned up a few times. This sequence joins TRBV28 and TRBJ2-2, with 7 bases fitting TRBD1. The CDR3 has 15 residues. The V gene's germline CDR1 is MDHEN and CDR2 SYDVKM. Trimming removed 8 bases from V and 1 base from J; junction bases left unmatched: 7. The CDR3 protein is CASGTGQLNTGELFF. The CDR3 nucleotides are TGTGCCAGCGGAACGGGACAGTTGAACACCGGGGAGCTGTTTTTT. Together with reference TRBV28 and TRBJ2-2, the CDR3 gives the full variable domain: DVKVTQSSRYLVKRTGEKVFLECVQDMDHENMFWYRQDPGLGLRLIYFSYDVKMKEKGDIPEGYSVSREKKERFSLILESASTNQTSMYLCASGTGQLNTGELFFGEGSRLTVL.

In this sample, this clone turned up once. This rearrangement joins TRBV6-1 to TRBJ1-5, with D possibly matching TRBD1 (6 bases). The CDR3 is 12 amino acids. Germline loops: CDR1 MNHNS, CDR2 SASEGT. V was clipped by 2 bases and J by 13 bases, with 12 bases between them. The CDR3 is CASSEMRGSQHF. The CDR3 DNA reads TGTGCCAGCAGTGAAATGAGGGGGAGTCAGCATTTT.

V is TRBV7-9 and J is TRBJ2-3; 10 nucleotides align to TRBD2. The CDR3 is 17 residues long. J gave up 6 bases and V 5 bases, and 14 bases lay outside the gene matches. CDR1 and CDR2 from the germline V gene are SEHNR and FQNEAQ (reference sequence). CDR3 bases: TGTGCCAGCAGCCCTGGGGGACTAGCGAGTGATCTCGATACGCAGTATTTT. Translation: CASSPGGLASDLDTQYF.

The chain links TRBV28 to TRBJ2-3; D is unresolved. V lost 2 bases, J lost 4 bases, and 4 bases lay in between. The CDR3 covers 12 residues. Germline CDR1 reads MDHEN; CDR2 reads SYDVKM. The CDR3 reads CASSLRSDTQYF. CDR3 bases: TGTGCCAGCAGTTTACGGTCAGATACGCAGTATTTT.

The chain combines TRBV15 with TRBJ1-3; D possibly corresponds to TRBD1 (5 bases). The V gene's germline CDR1 is LNHNV and CDR2 YYDKDF (reference sequence). V was cut by 9 bases and J by 1 base, with 7 bases left in between. The CDR3 loop spans 12 amino acids. In nucleotides, the CDR3 is TGTGCCACGGAGGGGTCTGGAAACACCATATATTTT. It specifies CATEGSGNTIYF. Based on the CDR3 plus reference TRBV15 and TRBJ1-3, the full variable domain is DAMVIQNPRYQVTQFGKPVTLSCSQTLNHNVMYWYQQKSSQAPKLLFHYYDKDFNNEADTPDNFQSRRPNTSFCFLDIRSPGLGDTAMYLCATEGSGNTIYFGEGSWLTVV.

This chain joins TRBV19 and TRBJ1-2, with 11 bases lining up with TRBD1. Germline-derived CDR1 and CDR2 are LNHDA and SQIVND (reference sequence). Losses at the gene ends were 5 bases for V and 8 bases for J; bases not matched to a gene: 10. The CDR3 has 15 amino acids. The CDR3 nucleotides read TGTGCCAGTAGTGACGGACAGGGGGCGAGGTCGGGCTACACCTTC. It encodes CASSDGQGARSGYTF. Drawing the rest from reference TRBV19 and TRBJ1-2, the complete variable domain is DGGITQSPKYLFRKEGQNVTLSCEQNLNHDAMYWYRQDPGQGLRLIYYSQIVNDFQKGDIAEGYSVSREKKESFPLTVTSAQKNPTAFYLCASSDGQGARSGYTFGSGTRLTVV.

The V and J genes are TRBV10-1 and TRBJ1-3; D is ambiguous. The V gene lost 0 bases and the J gene lost 2 bases, with 8 bases spanning the gap. The CDR3 consists of 15 residues. The germline gives CDR1 WNHNN, CDR2 SYGVQD (reference sequence). CDR3 region: CASSESYSPGNTIYF. For the CDR3, the DNA is TGCGCCAGCAGTGAGTCTTATAGTCCTGGAAACACCATATATTTT.